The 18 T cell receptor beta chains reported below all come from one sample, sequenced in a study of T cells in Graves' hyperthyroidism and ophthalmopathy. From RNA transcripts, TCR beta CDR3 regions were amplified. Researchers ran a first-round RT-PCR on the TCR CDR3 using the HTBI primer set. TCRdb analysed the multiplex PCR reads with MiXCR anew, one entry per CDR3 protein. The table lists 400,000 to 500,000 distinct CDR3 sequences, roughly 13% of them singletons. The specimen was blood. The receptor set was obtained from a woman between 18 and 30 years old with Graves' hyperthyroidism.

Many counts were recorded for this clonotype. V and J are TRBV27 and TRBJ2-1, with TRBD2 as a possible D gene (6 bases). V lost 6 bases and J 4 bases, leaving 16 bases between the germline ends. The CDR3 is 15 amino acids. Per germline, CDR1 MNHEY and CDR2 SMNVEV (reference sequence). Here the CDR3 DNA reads TGTGCCAGCAGCCCCGGCCGGAGGGGTTACAATGAGCAGTTCTTC. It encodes CASSPGRRGYNEQFF.

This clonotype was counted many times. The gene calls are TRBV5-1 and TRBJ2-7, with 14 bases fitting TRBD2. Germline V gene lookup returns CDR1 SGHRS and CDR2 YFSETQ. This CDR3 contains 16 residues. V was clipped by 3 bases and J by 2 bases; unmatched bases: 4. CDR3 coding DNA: TGCGCCAGCAGCTCCGGGACTAGCGGGAGCCCCTACGAGCAGTACTTC. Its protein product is CASSSGTSGSPYEQYF.

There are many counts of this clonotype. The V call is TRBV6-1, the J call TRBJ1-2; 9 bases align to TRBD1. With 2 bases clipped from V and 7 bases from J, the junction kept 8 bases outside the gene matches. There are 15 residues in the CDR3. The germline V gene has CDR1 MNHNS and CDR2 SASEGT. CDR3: CASSEQWTGEGGYTF. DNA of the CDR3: TGTGCCAGCAGTGAACAGTGGACAGGGGAGGGTGGCTACACCTTC.

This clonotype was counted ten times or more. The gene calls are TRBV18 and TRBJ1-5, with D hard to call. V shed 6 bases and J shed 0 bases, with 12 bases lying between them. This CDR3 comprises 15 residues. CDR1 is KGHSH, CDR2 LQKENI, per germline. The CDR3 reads CASSTSHNSNQPQHF. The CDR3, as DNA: TGTGCCAGCTCGACGAGTCACAATAGCAATCAGCCCCAGCATTTT.

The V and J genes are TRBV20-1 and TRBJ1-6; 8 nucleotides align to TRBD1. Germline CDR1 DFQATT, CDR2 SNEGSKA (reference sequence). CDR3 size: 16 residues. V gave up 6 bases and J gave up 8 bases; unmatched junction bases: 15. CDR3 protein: CSAALLSGTGDSPLHF. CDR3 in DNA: TGCAGTGCAGCTTTACTATCCGGGACAGGTGATTCACCCCTCCACTTT.

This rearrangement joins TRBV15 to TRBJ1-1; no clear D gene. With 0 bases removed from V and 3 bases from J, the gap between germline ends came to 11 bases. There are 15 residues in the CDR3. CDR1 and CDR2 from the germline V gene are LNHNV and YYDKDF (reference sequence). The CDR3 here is CATSRDLPDYTEAFF. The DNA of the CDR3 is TGTGCCACCAGCAGAGATCTTCCGGATTACACTGAAGCTTTCTTT.

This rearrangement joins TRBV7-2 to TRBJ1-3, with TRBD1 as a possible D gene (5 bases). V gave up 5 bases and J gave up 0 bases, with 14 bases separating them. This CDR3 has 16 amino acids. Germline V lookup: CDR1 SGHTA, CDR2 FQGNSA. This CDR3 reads CASSPPRGGSGNTIYF. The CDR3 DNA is TGTGCCAGCAGCCCTCCCCGGGGGGGCTCTGGAAACACCATATATTTT. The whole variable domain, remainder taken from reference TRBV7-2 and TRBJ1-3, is GAGVSQSPSNKVTEKGKDVELRCDPISGHTALYWYRQSLGQGLEFLIYFQGNSAPDKSGLPSDRFSAERTGGSVSTLTIQRTQQEDSAVYLCASSPPRGGSGNTIYFGEGSWLTVV.

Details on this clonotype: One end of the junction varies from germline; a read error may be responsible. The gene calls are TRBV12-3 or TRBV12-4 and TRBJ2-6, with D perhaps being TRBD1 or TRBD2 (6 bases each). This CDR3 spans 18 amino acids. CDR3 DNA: TGTGCCAGCAGTCCACCGGGACGGGGGCTCTCTGGGGCCAACGCCCTGACTTTC. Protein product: CASSPPGRGLSGANALTF.

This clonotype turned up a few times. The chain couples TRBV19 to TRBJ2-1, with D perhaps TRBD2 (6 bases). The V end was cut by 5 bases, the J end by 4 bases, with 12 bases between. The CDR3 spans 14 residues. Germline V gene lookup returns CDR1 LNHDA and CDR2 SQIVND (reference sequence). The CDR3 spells CASSGGATYNEQFF. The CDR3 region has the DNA TGTGCCAGTAGTGGCGGGGCTACTTACAATGAGCAGTTCTTC.

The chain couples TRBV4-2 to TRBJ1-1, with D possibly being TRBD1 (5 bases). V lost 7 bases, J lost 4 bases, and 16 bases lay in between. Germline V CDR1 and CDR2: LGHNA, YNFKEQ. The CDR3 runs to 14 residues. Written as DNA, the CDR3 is TGTGCCAGCACACGGGGCAGGGAAGGCACTGAAGCTTTCTTT. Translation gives CASTRGREGTEAFF.

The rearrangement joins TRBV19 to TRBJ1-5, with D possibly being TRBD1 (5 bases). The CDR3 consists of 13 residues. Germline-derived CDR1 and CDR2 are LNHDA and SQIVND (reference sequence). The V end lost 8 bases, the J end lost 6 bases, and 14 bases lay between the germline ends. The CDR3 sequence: CASASGPGQPQHF. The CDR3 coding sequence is TGTGCCAGTGCTTCAGGGCCAGGTCAGCCCCAGCATTTT.

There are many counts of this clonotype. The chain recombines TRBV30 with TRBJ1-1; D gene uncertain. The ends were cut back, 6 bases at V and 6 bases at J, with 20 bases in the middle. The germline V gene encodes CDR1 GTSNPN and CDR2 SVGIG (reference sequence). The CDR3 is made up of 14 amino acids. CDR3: CACFLAAGIPEAFF. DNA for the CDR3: TGTGCCTGTTTCCTGGCGGCGGGGATCCCTGAAGCTTTCTTT.

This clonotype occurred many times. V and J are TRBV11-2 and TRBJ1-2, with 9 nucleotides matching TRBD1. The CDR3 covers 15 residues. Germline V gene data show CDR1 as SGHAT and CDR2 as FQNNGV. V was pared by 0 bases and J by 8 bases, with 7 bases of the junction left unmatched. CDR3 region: CASSLDRNRGRGYTF. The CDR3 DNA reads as TGTGCCAGCAGCTTAGATAGGAACAGGGGGCGCGGCTACACCTTC.

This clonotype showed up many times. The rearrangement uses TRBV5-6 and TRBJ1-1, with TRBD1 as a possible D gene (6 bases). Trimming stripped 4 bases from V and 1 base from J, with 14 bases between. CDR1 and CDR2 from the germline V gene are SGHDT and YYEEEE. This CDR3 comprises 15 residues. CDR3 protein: CASSVTGRQNTEAFF. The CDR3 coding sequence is TGTGCCAGCAGCGTCACAGGGAGACAGAACACTGAAGCTTTCTTT. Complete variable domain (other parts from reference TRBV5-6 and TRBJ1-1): DAGVTQSPTHLIKTRGQQVTLRCSPKSGHDTVSWYQQALGQGPQFIFQYYEEEERQRGNFPDRFSGHQFPNYSSELNVNALLLGDSALYLCASSVTGRQNTEAFFGQGTRLTVV.

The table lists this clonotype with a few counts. CDR3 residues: CASSYSTEKGTQYF. The CDR3 bases are TGTGCCAGCAGTTACTCGACAGAGAAAGGGACCCAGTACTTC. J is TRBJ2-5 and V is TRBV6-5; perhaps TRBD1 as D (5 bases). CDR3 size: 14 residues. The V end lost 0 bases, the J end lost 7 bases, and 12 bases lay between the germline ends. CDR1 and CDR2 from the germline V gene are MNHEY and SVGAGI.

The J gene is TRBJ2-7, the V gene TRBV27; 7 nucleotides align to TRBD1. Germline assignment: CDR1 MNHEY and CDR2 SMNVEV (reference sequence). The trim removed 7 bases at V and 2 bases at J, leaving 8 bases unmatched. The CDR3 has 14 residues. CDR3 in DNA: TGTGCCAGCATTGAATTACAGGGGCCCTACGAGCAGTACTTC. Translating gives CASIELQGPYEQYF.

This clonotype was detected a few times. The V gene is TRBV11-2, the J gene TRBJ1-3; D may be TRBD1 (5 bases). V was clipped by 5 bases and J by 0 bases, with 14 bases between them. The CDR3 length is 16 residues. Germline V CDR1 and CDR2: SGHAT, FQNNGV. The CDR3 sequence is CASSITGPDSGNTIYF. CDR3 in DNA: TGTGCCAGCAGCATCACAGGTCCCGACTCTGGAAACACCATATATTTT.

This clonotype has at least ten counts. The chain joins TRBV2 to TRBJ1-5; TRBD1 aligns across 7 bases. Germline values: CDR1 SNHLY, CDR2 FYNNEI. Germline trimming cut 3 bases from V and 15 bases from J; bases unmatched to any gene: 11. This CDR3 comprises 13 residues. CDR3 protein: CASSEDRTSLWHF. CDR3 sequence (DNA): TGTGCCAGCAGTGAGGACAGGACCTCCCTGTGGCATTTT.